This TCR beta chain was obtained from a study of beta chain features in type 1 diabetes. Overall study: Taken together, all samples contributed more than 90,000,000 examined sorted cells. General study findings and limits: The study found fewer insertions and more deletions at VDJ junctions in type 1 diabetes patients. Within the patient group, naive, central memory and Treg TCRB repertoires appeared more similar to each other than within healthy donors.

Investigators reverse transcribed all isolated RNA, so they sequenced expressed TCRB transcripts. Using immunoSEQ multiplex PCR, the repertoire was profiled, and TCRdb retains in-frame clones only, with some absent. The profile shows 200,000 to 300,000 clones, 25% to 30% of them singletons. Per germline, CDR1 LNHNV and CDR2 YYDKDF (reference sequence). The V gene lost 1 base and the J gene lost 2 bases, with 13 bases spanning the gap. The CDR3 has 16 amino acids. This clone was picked up many times. Antigen: not known. The sample taken for sequencing was central memory CD4+ T cells from blood. V is TRBV15 and J is TRBJ2-3, with D perhaps TRBD2 (6 bases). This receptor was obtained from a man aged 25-40 years in good health. CDR3 residues: CATSRGNGGVTDTQYF. The CDR3, as DNA: TGTGCCACCAGCAGAGGGAACGGCGGGGTCACAGATACGCAGTATTTT.